Below, one TCR beta chain is given with its context. What it binds is unknown. Semi-nested PCR with Nested Universal Primer A followed constant-region reverse priming of full-length variable regions. TCRdb independently ran MiXCR on the 5' RACE reads; one entry per CDR3 protein. The data show over 50,000 distinct CDR3 sequences, roughly a quarter seen once. This CDR3 has 15 residues. The germline CDR1 and CDR2 sequences are SGHAT and FQNNGV. Trimming at V came to 3 bases and at J to 3 bases, leaving 2 bases not matched to a gene. General study results and limits: The larger cohort examined one V-J beta rearrangement, not whole repertoires. Greatest tumor Treg TCR overlap was with tumor naive CD4+ cells. Tumor memory CD4+ T cell TCR gene usage clustered with blood and lymph node memory CD4+ cells and lymph node naive CD4+ cells.

Source material: tumor-infiltrating naive CD4+ T cells sorted from the breast tumor. Specified subset: naive CD4+ T cells, CD4+CD45RA+CD25-. J is TRBJ2-7 and V is TRBV11-2; 13 nucleotides match TRBD2. The receptor comes from a female donor with breast cancer. CDR3 nucleotide sequence: TGTGCCAGCAGCTTTAGGACTAGCGGGAGCTACGAGCAGTACTTC. Protein sequence: CASSFRTSGSYEQYF.